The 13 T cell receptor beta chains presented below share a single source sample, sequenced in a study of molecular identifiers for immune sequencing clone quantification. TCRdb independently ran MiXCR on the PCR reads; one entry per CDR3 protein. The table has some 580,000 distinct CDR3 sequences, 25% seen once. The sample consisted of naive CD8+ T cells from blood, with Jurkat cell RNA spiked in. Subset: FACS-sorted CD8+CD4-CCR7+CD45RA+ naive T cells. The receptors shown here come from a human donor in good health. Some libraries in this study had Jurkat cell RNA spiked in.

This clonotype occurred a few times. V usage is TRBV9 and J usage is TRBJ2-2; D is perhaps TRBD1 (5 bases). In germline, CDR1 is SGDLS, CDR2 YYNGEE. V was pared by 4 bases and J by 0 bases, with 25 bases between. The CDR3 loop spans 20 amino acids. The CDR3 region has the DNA TGTGCCAGCAGCCCACAGGAACAGTCAGTTTTCTTCGCGAACACCGGGGAGCTGTTTTTT. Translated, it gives CASSPQEQSVFFANTGELFF.

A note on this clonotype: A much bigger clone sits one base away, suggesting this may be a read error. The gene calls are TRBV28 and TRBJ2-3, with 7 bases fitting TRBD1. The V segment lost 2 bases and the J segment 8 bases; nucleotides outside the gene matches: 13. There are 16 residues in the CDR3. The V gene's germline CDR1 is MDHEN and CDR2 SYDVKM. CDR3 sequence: CASSLPVTGVGVTQYF. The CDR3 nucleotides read TGTGCCAGCAGTTTACCCGTTACAGGGGTTGGGGTTACGCAGTATTTT.

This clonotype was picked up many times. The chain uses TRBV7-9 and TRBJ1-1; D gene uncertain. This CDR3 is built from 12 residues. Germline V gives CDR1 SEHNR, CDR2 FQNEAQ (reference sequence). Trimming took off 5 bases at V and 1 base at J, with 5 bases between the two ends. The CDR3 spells CASSPWNTEAFF. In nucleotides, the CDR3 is TGTGCCAGCAGCCCTTGGAACACTGAAGCTTTCTTT.

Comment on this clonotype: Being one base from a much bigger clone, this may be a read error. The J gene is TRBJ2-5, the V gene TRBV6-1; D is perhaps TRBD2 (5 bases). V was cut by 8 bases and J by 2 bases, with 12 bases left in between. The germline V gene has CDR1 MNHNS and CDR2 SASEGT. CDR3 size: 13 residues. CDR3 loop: CASGGRTQETQYF. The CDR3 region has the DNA TGTGCCAGCGGTGGACGGACTCAAGAGACCCAGTACTTC.

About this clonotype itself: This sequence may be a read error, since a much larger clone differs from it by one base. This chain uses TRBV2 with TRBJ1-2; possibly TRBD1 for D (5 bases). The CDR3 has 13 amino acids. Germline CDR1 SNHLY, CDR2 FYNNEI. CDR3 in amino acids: CASSHSTLRGYIF. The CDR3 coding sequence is TGTGCCAGCAGCCATTCCACCCTGCGGGGCTACATCTTC.

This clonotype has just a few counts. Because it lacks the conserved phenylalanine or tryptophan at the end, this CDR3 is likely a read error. CDR3 in amino acids: CSATSGSSHEQYS. The CDR3 bases are TGCAGTGCCACTAGCGGGAGCTCGCACGAGCAGTACTCC. The rearrangement joins TRBV20-1 to TRBJ2-7; the match to TRBD2 covers 11 bases. This CDR3 is 13 amino acids long. CDR1 is DFQATT, CDR2 SNEGSKA, per germline (reference sequence). V lost 6 bases, J lost 5 bases, and 6 bases stayed unmatched.

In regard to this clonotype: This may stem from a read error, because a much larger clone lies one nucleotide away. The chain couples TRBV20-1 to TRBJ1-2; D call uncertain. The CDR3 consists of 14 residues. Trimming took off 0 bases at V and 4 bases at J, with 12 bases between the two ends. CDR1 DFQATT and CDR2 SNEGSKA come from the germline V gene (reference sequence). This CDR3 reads CSARDLPEVYGYTF. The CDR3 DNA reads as TGCAGTGCTAGAGATTTGCCGGAGGTCTATGGCTACACCTTC.

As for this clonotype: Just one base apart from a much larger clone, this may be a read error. The CDR3 sequence: CSARDLGGQSPQEQYF. DNA of the CDR3: TGCAGTGCTAGAGATTTGGGTGGACAGTCCCCCCAAGAGCAGTACTTC. The chain carries TRBV20-1 and TRBJ2-7; maybe TRBD1 (6 bases). Per the germline V gene, CDR1 is DFQATT and CDR2 is SNEGSKA (reference sequence). The CDR3 contains 16 residues. Between the trimmed V and J ends, which lost 0 bases and 7 bases, there was a span of 22 bases.

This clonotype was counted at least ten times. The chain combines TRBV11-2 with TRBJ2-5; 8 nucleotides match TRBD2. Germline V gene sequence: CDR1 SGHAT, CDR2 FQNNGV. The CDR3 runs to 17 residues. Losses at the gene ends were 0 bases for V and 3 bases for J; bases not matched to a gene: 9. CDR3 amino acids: CASSLDPRTSLEETQYF. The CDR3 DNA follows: TGTGCCAGCAGCTTAGACCCTCGGACTAGCCTGGAAGAGACCCAGTACTTC.

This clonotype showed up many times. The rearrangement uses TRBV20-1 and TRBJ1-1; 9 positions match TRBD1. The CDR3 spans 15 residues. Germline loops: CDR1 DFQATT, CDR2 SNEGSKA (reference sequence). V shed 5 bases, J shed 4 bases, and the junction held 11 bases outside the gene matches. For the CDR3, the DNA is TGCAGTGCTTTCGAAGGGACAGGGAAGACCACTGAAGCTTTCTTT. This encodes CSAFEGTGKTTEAFF.

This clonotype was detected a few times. The CDR3 bases are TGCAGTGCTAGAGATTGGTCACAGGGGACTCGGGATACGCAGTATTTT. Translating gives CSARDWSQGTRDTQYF. The chain has TRBV20-1 and TRBJ2-3; possible D gene TRBD1, 7 bases. Germline V lookup: CDR1 DFQATT, CDR2 SNEGSKA (reference sequence). V gave up 0 bases and J gave up 6 bases, with 19 bases separating them. The CDR3 extends over 16 amino acids.

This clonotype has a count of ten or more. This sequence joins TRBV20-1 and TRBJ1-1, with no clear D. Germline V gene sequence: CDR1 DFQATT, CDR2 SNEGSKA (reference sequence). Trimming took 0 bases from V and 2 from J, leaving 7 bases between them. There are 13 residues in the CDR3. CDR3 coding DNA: TGCAGTGCTAGAGATCAGAAAAACACTGAAGCTTTCTTT. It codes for CSARDQKNTEAFF.

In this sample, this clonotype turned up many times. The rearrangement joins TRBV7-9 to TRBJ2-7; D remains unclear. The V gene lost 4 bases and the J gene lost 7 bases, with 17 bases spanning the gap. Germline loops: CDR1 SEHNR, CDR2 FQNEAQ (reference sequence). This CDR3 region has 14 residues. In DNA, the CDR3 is TGTGCCAGCAGCTCGGACGTCGCTTCTGGGGAGCAGTACTTC. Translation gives CASSSDVASGEQYF.